Listed below are T cell receptor beta chains from one sample, sequenced in a study of T cell responses to AZD1222 COVID-19 vaccine. Here immunoSEQ multiplex PCR was the method, and the copy in TCRdb shows in-frame clones only, minus some. The sample consists of about 160,000 clones, about 91% of them appearing once. The sample here was peripheral blood, taken 28 days after the second AZD1222 dose. These receptor sequences come from an adult who received the AZD1222 COVID-19 vaccine. Both conserved end residues are part of each CDR3. A D gene is named only where the DNA matches it firmly. Size is stated for part of the rows, as once, few or many counts, or as a class when the clone is expanded.

j_gene | v_gene | abundance | d_gene | CDR3nt | CDR3aa
TRBJ1-1 | TRBV7-8 | NA | NA | TGTGCCAGCAGCCTGTCAACAGTGAACACTGAAGCTTTCTTT | CASSLSTVNTEAFF
TRBJ1-6 | TRBV10-3 | NA | NA | TGTGCCATCAGTGAGTCGATGGGGTTCTCCTATAATTCACCCCTCCACTTT | CAISESMGFSYNSPLHF
TRBJ2-7 | TRBV5-1 | once | TRBD1 | TGCGCCAGCAGCTTAGCTACCGCTACGGGACAGACTCCCTACGAGCAGTACTTC | CASSLATATGQTPYEQYF
TRBJ1-1 | TRBV28 | NA | NA | TGTGCCAGCAGTTTAGTCAGGGAGAACACTGAAGCTTTCTTT | CASSLVRENTEAFF
TRBJ1-1 | TRBV6-5 | NA | NA | TGTGCCAGCAGAGCCCCTGCGGGCACTGAAGCTTTCTTT | CASRAPAGTEAFF
TRBJ2-7 | TRBV6-5 | few | TRBD1 | TGTGCCAGCAGAACCGGGACAGGGGGCTCCTACGAGCAGTACTTC | CASRTGTGGSYEQYF
TRBJ1-6 | TRBV5-4 | NA | NA | TGTGCCAGCAGCTCCGACAAATCTCATTCACCCCTCCACTTT | CASSSDKSHSPLHF
TRBJ1-5 | TRBV6-6 | NA | NA | TGTGCCAGCAGTCAGCGACAGGCTCAAAACCAGCCCCAGCATTTT | CASSQRQAQNQPQHF
TRBJ2-6 | TRBV5-1 | NA | TRBD1 | TGCGCCAGCAGCCCCGACAGGGTGAAAACAGGGGCCAACGTCCTGACTTTC | CASSPDRVKTGANVLTF
TRBJ1-2 | TRBV29-1 | NA | TRBD1 | TGCAGCGTTCCAACAGGGGGCACCGGCTACACCTTC | CSVPTGGTGYTF
TRBJ1-2 | TRBV9 | NA | NA | TGTGCCAGCAGCGTAGATACGGGGGAGTCTGGCTACACCTTC | CASSVDTGESGYTF
TRBJ2-3 | TRBV15 | NA | TRBD1 | TGTGCCACCAGTACCCGAACAGGGGGTCCGGCACCCACAGATACGCAGTATTTT | CATSTRTGGPAPTDTQYF
TRBJ2-1 | TRBV6-5 | once | NA | TGTGCCAGCAGTTATATTGGACTCCCGAAGTTCTTC | CASSYIGLPKFF
TRBJ1-4 | TRBV12-3/TRBV12-4 | NA | NA | TGTGCCAGCGGGGGTGGGCCCATTGAAAAACTGTTTTTT | CASGGGPIEKLFF
TRBJ1-4 | TRBV7-9 | once | TRBD1 | TGTGCCAGCAGAACGGCCGGGACAGGATATGAAAAACTGTTTTTT | CASRTAGTGYEKLFF
TRBJ1-2 | TRBV2 | once | NA | TGTGCCGGGGGAGCCTTCAACTATGGCTACACCTTC | CAGGAFNYGYTF
TRBJ2-1 | TRBV30 | NA | NA | TGTGCCTGGAGTGACGCACGGGTCCCGGGGGCAAGGGAGCAGTTCTTC | CAWSDARVPGAREQFF
TRBJ1-2 | TRBV28 | NA | NA | TGTGCCAGCAGTTTAAGGGTGATCTATGGCTACACCTTC | CASSLRVIYGYTF
TRBJ1-2 | TRBV18 | NA | NA | TGTGCCAGCTCACCACCGGCCCACTATGGCTACACCTTC | CASSPPAHYGYTF
TRBJ2-2 | TRBV7-8 | NA | TRBD2 | TGTGCCAGCAGCGCCCCTAGCGGGGGAAATACCGGGGAGCTGTTTTTT | CASSAPSGGNTGELFF
TRBJ2-5 | TRBV15 | NA | NA | TGTGCCACCAGCAGCTGGGGGAAGGCCCTCACTGAAGAGACCCAGTACTTC | CATSSWGKALTEETQYF
TRBJ2-7 | TRBV19 | NA | NA | TGTGCCAGTAGATCGAACTACGAGCAGTACTTC | CASRSNYEQYF
TRBJ2-7 | TRBV7-9 | NA | TRBD1 | TGTGCCAGCAGCTTGGCCCGGGACAGGGATGACTACGAGCAGTACTTC | CASSLARDRDDYEQYF
TRBJ2-5 | TRBV27 | NA | NA | TGTGCCAGCAGTTCGAGTTGGGGGGAGACCCAGTACTTC | CASSSSWGETQYF
TRBJ1-1 | TRBV2 | NA | TRBD1 | TGTGCCAGCATAGGGACAGGGAACACTGAAGCTTTCTTT | CASIGTGNTEAFF
TRBJ2-3 | TRBV11-2 | NA | NA | TGTGCCAGCAGCCCCGCCGCCTCAGATACGCAGTATTTT | CASSPAASDTQYF
TRBJ1-1 | TRBV3-1/TRBV3-2 | once | TRBD1 | TGTGCCAGCAGCCATAGGGACAGACAGAACACTGAAGCTTTCTTT | CASSHRDRQNTEAFF